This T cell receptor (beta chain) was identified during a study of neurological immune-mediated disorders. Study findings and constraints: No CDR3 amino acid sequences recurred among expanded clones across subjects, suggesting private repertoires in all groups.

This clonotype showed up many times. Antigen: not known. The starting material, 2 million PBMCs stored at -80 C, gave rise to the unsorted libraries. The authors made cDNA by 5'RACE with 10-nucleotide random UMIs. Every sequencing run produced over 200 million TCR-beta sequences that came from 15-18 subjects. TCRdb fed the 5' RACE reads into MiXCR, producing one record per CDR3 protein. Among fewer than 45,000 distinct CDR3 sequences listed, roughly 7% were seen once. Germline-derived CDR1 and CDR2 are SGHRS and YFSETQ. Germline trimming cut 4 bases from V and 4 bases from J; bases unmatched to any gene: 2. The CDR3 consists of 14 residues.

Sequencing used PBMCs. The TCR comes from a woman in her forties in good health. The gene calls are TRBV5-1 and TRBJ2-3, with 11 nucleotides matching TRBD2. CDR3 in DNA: TGCGCCAGCAGCGGGGGACTAGCGGCAGATACGCAGTATTTT. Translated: CASSGGLAADTQYF.